This T cell receptor (beta chain) derives from a study of T cell changes during pregnancy in multiple sclerosis (dated by TCRdb to between 2018 and 2020). Background on the whole study: In women with multiple sclerosis, the researchers looked at how the T cell repertoire shifted as pregnancy progressed.

This clone was found once. Which antigen it targets is not known. No quality values exist for individual bases; no much larger clone is one base distant. Taken from cysteine to phenylalanine, the CDR3 has 14 residues. Just CDR3 DNA is preserved here, 42 bases in frame from base 1. Taken from the germline V gene (reference sequence), the CDR1 and CDR2 loops are SEHNR and FQNEAQ. V drops 5 bases and J drops 7 bases, leaving 17 bases in between. Library generation was performed with the immunoSEQ multiplex PCR assay. TCRdb retrieved this table from immuneACCESS and kept in-frame rearrangements only. Not all clones are present; in checked studies, unresolved V genes account for under half, and no reason is known for the remainder. The sample includes some 110,000 clones, with roughly nine tenths observed a single time. The ten largest clonotypes hold approximately 1.5% of the sample.

This clonotype was sampled from a female donor with multiple sclerosis, enrolled in a pregnancy study. The chain joins TRBV7-9 to TRBJ1-1, with TRBD1 as a weak D call on 6 bases. Sequenced material: peripheral blood, taken in the third trimester of pregnancy. The DNA reads as follows: TGTGCCAGCAGCGCCCAACAGGGTCTTGGTGAAGCTTTCTTT. Its protein reads: CASSAQQGLGEAFF.